This TCR beta chain was profiled in a study of blood T cell repertoires in COVID-19. Study context: The cDNA or gDNA used as material had been derived from T cells, B-cell-depleted T cells, or PBMCs.

This clone was observed once. Trimming took 5 bases from V and 9 from J, leaving 17 bases between them. CDR1 is LNHDA and CDR2 is SQIVND in the germline V gene (reference sequence). The CDR3 totals 14 residues. Original data processing: Reference gene primer amplification gave nucleated cell count estimates. The repertoire was sequenced with immunoSEQ multiplex PCR; TCRdb's copy has only in-frame clones and lacks some. V and J calls and clone size are those listed in that table; D and trimming were worked out from the DNA. The sample includes 300,000 to 350,000 clones, about 85% of them seen just once.

J is TRBJ1-5 and V is TRBV19; unclear D gene. The sequence came from a man between 18 and 35 years old with active or convalescent COVID-19. The sequencing sample was made of peripheral blood. The CDR3 here is CASSRDPLPRPQHF. The CDR3 region has the DNA TGTGCCAGTAGTCGGGATCCTTTACCTAGGCCCCAGCATTTT.